This is a list of T cell receptor beta chains from one sample in a study of vaccination effects on CD4 cells after COVID-19. The antigens these receptors bind are not known. The table came from immunoSEQ multiplex PCR; TCRdb's copy has only in-frame clones and leaves some out. The table shows roughly 70,000 clones, with about 80% occurring only once. The sequencing here drew on CD4+ T cells from PBMCs cultured with HCoV-OC43 spike peptides, taken after COVID-19 vaccination. The origin of the receptors is a human donor who received a COVID-19 vaccine. CDR3s include the opening cysteine and the closing phenylalanine or tryptophan. Each record gives: V gene, D gene, clone size, J gene, CDR3 protein, CDR3 DNA. A D gene is named only where the DNA matches it firmly. Clone size is stated in some rows and not others, as once, few, many or a class when expanded.

>TRBV5-1|-|-|TRBJ2-2
CASSKGGTGELFF
TGCGCCAGCAGCAAAGGGGGAACCGGGGAGCTGTTTTTT
>TRBV4-2|-|few|TRBJ1-5
CASSLVGGADQPQHF
TGTGCCAGCAGCCTAGTTGGGGGGGCGGATCAGCCCCAGCATTTT
>TRBV3-1/TRBV3-2|-|-|TRBJ1-4
CASSQVGGTPKLFF
TGTGCCAGCAGCCAAGTTGGAGGGACGCCCAAACTGTTTTTT
>TRBV7-8|-|-|TRBJ2-1
CASSSNRANEQFF
TGTGCCAGCAGTTCGAACAGGGCCAATGAGCAGTTCTTC
>TRBV5-5|-|few|TRBJ1-6
CASSLVGGAGNSPLHF
TGTGCCAGCAGCTTGGTGGGGGGCGCGGGTAATTCACCCCTCCACTTT
>TRBV19|TRBD1|-|TRBJ1-4
CASSKRQGPNEKLFF
TGTGCCAGTAGTAAACGACAGGGGCCGAATGAAAAACTGTTTTTT
>TRBV19|-|few|TRBJ1-3
CASHRGSIENTIYF
TGTGCCAGTCATCGGGGGTCGATTGAAAACACCATATATTTT
>TRBV28|-|-|TRBJ2-4
CASSLSGFSKNIQYF
TGTGCCAGCAGTTTATCAGGGTTTTCCAAAAACATTCAGTACTTC
>TRBV5-1|-|-|TRBJ1-1
CASSTQGELTEAFF
TGCGCCAGCAGCACACAAGGGGAACTGACTGAAGCTTTCTTT
>TRBV18|-|-|TRBJ1-6
CASSDGVDSPLHF
TGTGCCAGCTCGGACGGGGTTGATTCACCCCTCCACTTT
>TRBV6-6|TRBD1|-|TRBJ1-4
CASNRQGWTNEKLFF
TGTGCCAGCAACCGACAGGGGTGGACTAATGAAAAACTGTTTTTT
>TRBV18|-|few|TRBJ1-6
CASSPRNSPLHF
TGTGCCAGCTCACCCAGAAATTCACCCCTCCACTTT
>TRBV6-5|-|-|TRBJ1-6
CASSATGLNSPLHF
TGTGCCAGCAGCGCGACAGGCCTTAATTCACCCCTCCACTTT
>TRBV30|TRBD1|-|TRBJ2-1
CAWSGGQTYNEQFF
TGTGCCTGGAGTGGGGGACAGACCTACAATGAGCAGTTCTTC
>TRBV4-1|-|few|TRBJ1-5
CASSERTVGGPQHF
TGCGCCAGCAGCGAGCGGACTGTAGGGGGGCCCCAGCATTTT
>TRBV18|-|-|TRBJ2-1
CASSPPRQASYNEQFF
TGTGCCAGCTCACCACCTAGGCAGGCCTCCTACAATGAGCAGTTCTTC
>TRBV7-3|-|-|TRBJ1-1
CASSLMANTEAFF
TGTGCCAGCAGCTTAATGGCCAACACTGAAGCTTTCTTT
>TRBV7-2|-|-|TRBJ1-2
CASNLNGELNGYTF
TGTGCCAGCAACCTGAACGGTGAACTAAATGGCTACACCTTC
>TRBV10-3|TRBD2|-|TRBJ2-1
CAITAGLAGGRSGEQFF
TGTGCCATCACCGCGGGACTAGCGGGGGGGCGTAGTGGTGAGCAGTTCTTC
>TRBV5-8|-|few|TRBJ2-3
CASSLVRAGRGTDTQYF
TGTGCCAGCAGCTTGGTCAGGGCCGGGCGCGGCACAGATACGCAGTATTTT
>TRBV6-1|TRBD1|once|TRBJ1-2
CASSEEAGGYGYTF
TGTGCCAGCAGTGAAGAGGCAGGGGGCTATGGCTACACCTTC
>TRBV3-1/TRBV3-2|-|-|TRBJ1-1
CASSHPVSAGWTEAFF
TGTGCCAGCAGCCACCCCGTCTCGGCGGGGTGGACTGAAGCTTTCTTT
>TRBV5-1|TRBD1|-|TRBJ2-5
CASSHGQGKETQYF
TGCGCCAGCAGCCACGGACAGGGAAAAGAGACCCAGTACTTC
>TRBV7-2|TRBD1|-|TRBJ1-5
CASSLSGGFGQPQHF
TGTGCCAGCAGCTTATCAGGGGGATTCGGTCAGCCCCAGCATTTT
>TRBV5-1|-|-|TRBJ2-3
CASSLGTIETDTQYF
TGCGCCAGCAGCTTGGGGACTATCGAAACAGATACGCAGTATTTT
>TRBV7-2|-|once|TRBJ2-3
CASSLRGADTDTQYF
TGTGCCAGCAGCTTACGGGGGGCTGACACAGATACGCAGTATTTT
>TRBV9|-|-|TRBJ2-2
CASSVSGANGELFF
TGTGCCAGCAGCGTATCGGGGGCTAACGGGGAGCTGTTTTTT
>TRBV30|TRBD1|-|TRBJ1-6
CAWSGRQGARSPLHF
TGTGCCTGGAGTGGTCGACAGGGGGCACGTTCACCCCTCCACTTT
>TRBV5-1|TRBD1|-|TRBJ1-2
CASSFGTGYGYTF
TGCGCCAGCAGCTTCGGGACAGGGTATGGCTACACCTTC
>TRBV19|-|-|TRBJ2-2
CASSTGRYTGELFF
TGTGCCAGTAGTACAGGACGGTACACCGGGGAGCTGTTTTTT
>TRBV6-5|-|-|TRBJ1-3
CASRGPLEGNTIYF
TGTGCCAGCAGGGGGCCGTTGGAAGGAAACACCATATATTTT
>TRBV27|-|-|TRBJ1-4
CASRQPNEKLFF
TGTGCCTCCCGACAGCCTAATGAAAAACTGTTTTTT
>TRBV24-1|-|-|TRBJ2-3
CATSRDLGTDTQYF
TGTGCCACCAGCCGGGACTTGGGCACAGATACGCAGTATTTT
>TRBV19|TRBD1|-|TRBJ2-2
CASRATGGFSGELFF
TGTGCCAGTAGGGCGACAGGGGGCTTCTCCGGGGAGCTGTTTTTT
>TRBV19|TRBD1|-|TRBJ1-5
CASSGLTGSIQPQHF
TGTGCCAGTAGTGGTCTGACAGGGTCGATTCAGCCCCAGCATTTT
>TRBV11-2|-|-|TRBJ2-1
CASSLDGAGAYNEQFF
TGTGCCAGCAGCTTAGATGGGGCAGGAGCCTACAATGAGCAGTTCTTC
>TRBV20-1|TRBD2|-|TRBJ2-1
CSAAGTSSFF
TGCAGTGCTGCCGGGACTAGCTCCTTCTTC
>TRBV2|-|-|TRBJ2-2
CASSPRRGDGELFF
TGTGCCAGCAGTCCCCGCCGAGGGGACGGGGAGCTGTTTTTT
>TRBV10-3|-|few|TRBJ1-1
CAISESVGPEAFF
TGTGCCATCAGTGAGTCTGTGGGTCCTGAAGCTTTCTTT
>TRBV19|TRBD2|-|TRBJ2-5
CASSGGLAGGAETQYF
TGTGCCAGTAGTGGGGGACTAGCGGGGGGGGCGGAGACCCAGTACTTC
>TRBV5-1|-|-|TRBJ2-3
CASSLQAGADTQYF
TGCGCCAGCAGCTTGCAGGCCGGGGCAGATACGCAGTATTTT
>TRBV6-5|TRBD1|-|TRBJ2-1
CASSYLQGSSYNEQFF
TGTGCCAGCAGTTACTTACAGGGGAGCTCCTACAATGAGCAGTTCTTC
>TRBV19|-|-|TRBJ2-3
CASSRGFGTLSDTQYF
TGTGCCAGTAGTAGAGGATTCGGGACGCTTTCAGATACGCAGTATTTT
>TRBV5-1|-|-|TRBJ1-4
CASSGGTTNEKLFF
TGCGCCAGCTCCGGGGGCACAACTAATGAAAAACTGTTTTTT
>TRBV7-2|-|-|TRBJ2-1
CASSLRGAGNEQFF
TGTGCCAGCAGCTTAAGGGGGGCGGGGAATGAGCAGTTCTTC
>TRBV9|-|-|TRBJ1-6
CASSVAGQTSSYNSPLHF
TGTGCCAGCAGCGTAGCTGGACAGACGAGCTCCTATAATTCACCCCTCCACTTT
>TRBV27|TRBD2|-|TRBJ2-3
CASSPPLAGGKDTQYF
TGTGCCAGCAGTCCCCCTCTAGCGGGGGGGAAGGATACGCAGTATTTT
>TRBV7-8|TRBD1|-|TRBJ1-2
CASSSRDRVSSGYTF
TGTGCCAGCAGCTCCCGGGACAGGGTCTCATCTGGCTACACCTTC
>TRBV12-5|TRBD2|-|TRBJ2-3
CASGLIRSGGSTDTQYF
TGTGCTAGTGGTTTGATCCGTAGCGGGGGGAGCACAGATACGCAGTATTTT
>TRBV9|-|-|TRBJ2-1
CASSPSRVDIYNEQFF
TGTGCCAGCAGTCCCTCCCGGGTGGATATCTACAATGAGCAGTTCTTC
>TRBV18|-|-|TRBJ1-1
CASSPHADTEAFF
TGTGCCAGCTCACCACACGCGGACACTGAAGCTTTCTTT
>TRBV10-2|-|few|TRBJ2-3
CASSSTDTQYF
TGCGCCAGCTCCAGCACAGATACGCAGTATTTT
>TRBV6-5|-|-|TRBJ2-2
CASSYQGFVSAGELFF
TGTGCCAGCAGTTACCAGGGGTTTGTTTCGGCCGGGGAGCTGTTTTTT
>TRBV4-1|-|-|TRBJ1-3
CASSQVTGTNTIYF
TGCGCCAGCAGCCAAGTAACAGGGACAAACACCATATATTTT
>TRBV7-2|TRBD2|once|TRBJ2-2
CASSLAKGLAVLGELFF
TGTGCCAGCAGCTTAGCGAAAGGACTAGCGGTGCTCGGGGAGCTGTTTTTT